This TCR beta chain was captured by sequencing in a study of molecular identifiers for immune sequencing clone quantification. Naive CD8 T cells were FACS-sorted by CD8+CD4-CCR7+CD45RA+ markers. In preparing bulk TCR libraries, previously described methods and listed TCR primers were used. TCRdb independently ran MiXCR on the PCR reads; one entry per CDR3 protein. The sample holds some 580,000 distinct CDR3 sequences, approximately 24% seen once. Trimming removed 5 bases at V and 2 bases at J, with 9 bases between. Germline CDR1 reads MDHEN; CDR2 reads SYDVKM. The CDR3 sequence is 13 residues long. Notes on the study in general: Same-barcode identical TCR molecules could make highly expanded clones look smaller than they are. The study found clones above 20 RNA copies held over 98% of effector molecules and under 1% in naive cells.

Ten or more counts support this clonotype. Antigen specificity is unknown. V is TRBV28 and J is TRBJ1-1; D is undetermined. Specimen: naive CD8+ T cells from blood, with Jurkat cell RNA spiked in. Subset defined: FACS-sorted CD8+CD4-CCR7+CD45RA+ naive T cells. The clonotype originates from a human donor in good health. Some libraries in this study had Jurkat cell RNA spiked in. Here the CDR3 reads CASSRVYNTEAFF. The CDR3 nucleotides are TGTGCCAGCAGTAGGGTATATAACACTGAAGCTTTCTTT.